Below, 30 T cell receptor beta chains from the same sample are listed, as sequenced in a study of cytomegalovirus exposure and HLA in healthy donors. The PCR used 60 Vbeta and 13 Jbeta primers. Profiling relied on immunoSEQ multiplex PCR, and the TCRdb table lists in-frame clones only, not all of them. The repertoire holds about 89,000 clones, with 67% as singletons. What was sequenced was PBMCs. These TCRs come from a man under 40 in good health and CMV-seronegative.

CDR3 in DNA: TGTGCCAGCAGCAACATGGGGCTAGCGGCTTATAGCACAGATACGCAGTATTTT. Protein product: CASSNMGLAAYSTDTQYF. The chain carries TRBV5-4 and TRBJ2-3; the match to TRBD2 covers 7 bases. Germline V gives CDR1 SGHNT, CDR2 YYREEE (reference sequence). CDR3 length: 18 amino acids. With V trimmed by 4 bases and J by 0 bases, 14 bases remained unmatched.

This chain uses TRBV29-1 with TRBJ2-7; D is perhaps TRBD2 (5 bases). Trimming pared 6 bases from V and 3 bases from J, leaving 18 bases between. The CDR3 contains 14 residues. In germline, CDR1 is SQVTM, CDR2 ANQGSEA. CDR3 sequence reads: CSVLNPRGRYEQYF. CDR3 nucleotides: TGCAGCGTCTTGAACCCCAGAGGGCGCTACGAGCAGTACTTC.

V and J are TRBV5-1 and TRBJ2-3, with a tentative D call TRBD2 (5 bases). The CDR3 sequence is 15 residues long. V was trimmed by 4 bases and J by 1 base, leaving 13 bases between them. The germline V gene encodes CDR1 SGHRS and CDR2 YFSETQ. The CDR3 spells CASSPGLGRTDTQYF. The DNA of the CDR3 is TGCGCCAGCAGCCCAGGACTTGGTCGCACAGATACGCAGTATTTT.

The chain joins TRBV6-5 to TRBJ2-3, with D possibly TRBD2 on 6 matching bases. V lost 2 bases to trimming and J lost 4 bases, with 16 bases between them. Germline loops: CDR1 MNHEY, CDR2 SVGAGI. The CDR3 length is 16 residues. The CDR3 loop is CASSYDERRGPDTQYF. CDR3 DNA sequence: TGTGCCAGCAGTTACGATGAGAGGAGGGGACCAGATACGCAGTATTTT.

The CDR3 DNA is TGTGCCAGCAGTGAGGCAGGTCGAAGCAATCAGCCCCAGCATTTT. It translates to CASSEAGRSNQPQHF. The gene calls are TRBV6-1 and TRBJ1-5, with D uncertain. Trimming removed 3 bases from V and 1 base from J, with 10 bases in between. The germline CDR1 and CDR2 sequences are MNHNS and SASEGT. The CDR3 contains 15 residues.

V and J are TRBV7-6 and TRBJ2-2, with a possible D match to TRBD1 (6 bases). CDR1 and CDR2 (germline): SGHVS, FNYEAQ. The V gene lost 6 bases and the J gene lost 7 bases, with 15 bases spanning the gap. The CDR3 is 14 amino acids. The CDR3 protein is CASRFSGVGGELFF. CDR3 coding DNA: TGTGCCAGCAGGTTCTCAGGGGTAGGCGGGGAGCTGTTTTTT.

A single count supports this clone. The chain joins TRBV2 to TRBJ2-3, with 8 positions matching TRBD2. The length of the CDR3 is 15 residues. V shed 4 bases, J shed 0 bases, and the junction held 3 bases outside the gene matches. Germline loops: CDR1 SNHLY, CDR2 FYNNEI. CDR3 nucleotide sequence: TGTGCCAGCAGTGGGGCTAGCGGGAGCACAGATACGCAGTATTTT. Translation gives CASSGASGSTDTQYF.

V usage is TRBV19 and J usage is TRBJ1-5; the D gene is possibly TRBD1 (6 bases). V lost 7 bases and J lost 2, with 9 bases in between. From germline, CDR1 is LNHDA and CDR2 SQIVND (reference sequence). The CDR3 is 13 residues long. The DNA for the CDR3 is TGTGCCAGTATGCGACAGGGCAATCAGCCCCAGCATTTT. Translating it yields CASMRQGNQPQHF.

The chain combines TRBV28 with TRBJ2-7; 8 bases align to TRBD2. Unmatched junction bases numbered 18, after V lost 3 bases and J lost 5 bases. Germline assignment: CDR1 MDHEN and CDR2 SYDVKM. The CDR3 is 18 amino acids. As DNA, the CDR3 is TGTGCCAGCAGTTTTAGGGGACTAGGGGCTAGCGGGTCCCACGAGCAGTACTTC. This translates into CASSFRGLGASGSHEQYF.

The rearrangement joins TRBV5-1 to TRBJ2-2, with a tentative D call TRBD1 (5 bases). The germline CDR1 and CDR2 sequences are SGHRS and YFSETQ. The CDR3 runs 15 residues. V lost 0 bases and J lost 4, with 10 bases in between. CDR3: CASSLDAGRTGELFF. The CDR3 DNA is TGCGCCAGCAGCTTGGACGCAGGGCGCACCGGGGAGCTGTTTTTT.

The chain links TRBV27 to TRBJ2-6, with 8 bases lining up with TRBD2. CDR3 length: 17 residues. Germline lookup yields CDR1 MNHEY and CDR2 SMNVEV (reference sequence). The ends lost 6 bases at V and 4 bases at J; junction bases unmatched: 11. The CDR3 DNA is TGTGCCAGCAGCAGCGGGGGAGGGCTAAGAGGGGCCAACGTCCTGACTTTC. Its translation is CASSSGGGLRGANVLTF.

This clone was counted between two and nine times. The V gene is TRBV6-5, the J gene TRBJ2-3; D might be TRBD1 (6 bases). The CDR3 loop spans 13 amino acids. Germline CDR1 and CDR2: MNHEY and SVGAGI. Trimming took off 7 bases at V and 7 bases at J, with 15 bases between the two ends. CDR3 sequence (DNA): TGTGCCAGCACGGGACAATACGGTAATACGCAGTATTTT. Translated, it gives CASTGQYGNTQYF.

The genes are TRBV6-4 and TRBJ1-2; 7 nucleotides align to TRBD1. Losses at the gene ends were 0 bases for V and 8 bases for J; bases not matched to a gene: 9. CDR3 length: 15 residues. Germline CDR1 is MRHNA and CDR2 is SNTAGT. The CDR3 loop is CASSDSGGGAGGYTF. The CDR3 DNA follows: TGTGCCAGCAGTGACTCAGGAGGGGGCGCGGGAGGCTACACCTTC.

The chain is built from TRBV19 and TRBJ1-5, with 8 bases matching TRBD1. V was pared by 8 bases and J by 11 bases, with 14 bases of the junction left unmatched. The CDR3 length is 14 residues. Germline CDR1 and CDR2: LNHDA and SQIVND (reference sequence). Here the CDR3 DNA reads TGTGCCAGTTCTTATTCCCCTGGGGACAGGTCCCAGCATTTT. It is translated as CASSYSPGDRSQHF.

The chain recombines TRBV28 with TRBJ2-1, with unresolved D. V lost 8 bases and J 7 bases, leaving 21 bases between the germline ends. CDR3 size: 15 residues. Germline CDR1 is MDHEN and CDR2 is SYDVKM. The CDR3 region is CASGSPYGLLNEQFF. DNA of the CDR3: TGTGCCAGCGGCTCCCCTTATGGTCTGTTGAATGAGCAGTTCTTC.

V and J are TRBV7-9 and TRBJ1-2, with D perhaps TRBD1 (5 bases). Trimming pared 7 bases from V and 2 bases from J, leaving 14 bases between. The CDR3 is made up of 14 amino acids. Germline V gene lookup returns CDR1 SEHNR and CDR2 FQNEAQ (reference sequence). Here the CDR3 DNA reads TGTGCCAGCAACCGCCAGGGTGCAAACTATGGCTACACCTTC. It encodes CASNRQGANYGYTF.

The chain is built from TRBV14 and TRBJ2-1; maybe TRBD1 (6 bases). The length of the CDR3 is 15 residues. V was cut by 1 base and J by 7 bases, with 14 bases left in between. CDR1 is SGHDN, CDR2 FVKESK, per germline. In DNA, the CDR3 is TGTGCCAGCAGCCAAGTGGAGACAGGCGGAAATGAGCAGTTCTTC. This gives the protein CASSQVETGGNEQFF.

For this clone: This same CDR3 is encoded by further DNA sequences in the sample. The rearrangement joins TRBV9 to TRBJ2-7; 10 bases match TRBD2. Germline loops: CDR1 SGDLS, CDR2 YYNGEE. V lost 2 bases to trimming and J lost 1 base; unmatched junction nucleotides: 3. The CDR3 has 15 amino acids. The CDR3 DNA reads as TGTGCCAGCAGCGTGGCAGCGGGAGGGTCCTACGAGCAGTACTTC. This codes for CASSVAAGGSYEQYF.

This chain joins TRBV19 and TRBJ2-5; 8 positions match TRBD1. In germline, CDR1 is LNHDA, CDR2 SQIVND (reference sequence). The J segment lost 5 bases and the V segment lost 5 bases, leaving 10 bases of the junction unmatched. This CDR3 comprises 15 residues. The CDR3 DNA follows: TGTGCCAGTAGTGTACTCCAGGGGGCCTGGGAGACCCAGTACTTC. It encodes CASSVLQGAWETQYF.

This clone was recorded a few times. The chain uses TRBV7-9 and TRBJ2-7; TRBD1 matches at 10 bases. Trimming at V came to 4 bases and at J to 4 bases, leaving 7 bases not matched to a gene. Germline values: CDR1 SEHNR, CDR2 FQNEAQ (reference sequence). The length of the CDR3 is 15 residues. CDR3 loop: CASSSPRDRGYEQYF. CDR3 DNA: TGTGCCAGCAGCTCGCCCCGGGACAGGGGTTACGAGCAGTACTTC.

This chain uses TRBV19 with TRBJ1-1; a possible D gene is TRBD1 (6 bases). Deletions cut 5 bases from V and 5 bases from J, with 12 bases between. Germline CDR1 is LNHDA and CDR2 is SQIVND (reference sequence). This CDR3 has 13 residues. This CDR3 reads CASSEQGKTEAFF. CDR3 bases: TGTGCCAGTAGTGAACAGGGAAAAACTGAAGCTTTCTTT.

V usage is TRBV11-2 and J usage is TRBJ2-1; 7 bases are shared with TRBD2. V trimming: 5 bases; J trimming: 8 bases; junction bases outside the gene matches: 12. Germline V CDR1 and CDR2: SGHAT, FQNNGV. The CDR3 loop spans 15 amino acids. CDR3 DNA: TGTGCCAGCAGCCTCCTAGCGGTCCCCGGCGATGAGCAGTTCTTC. Its translation: CASSLLAVPGDEQFF.

The chain recombines TRBV29-1 with TRBJ2-5, with D possibly matching TRBD1 (7 bases). Trimming cost V 4 bases and J 9 bases, with 24 bases left between them. In germline, CDR1 is SQVTM, CDR2 ANQGSEA. The CDR3 sequence is 15 residues long. This chain's CDR3 is CSVGVPRGEFWAQYF. The CDR3, as DNA: TGCAGCGTTGGGGTCCCCAGGGGGGAATTTTGGGCCCAGTACTTC.

The CDR3 loop reads CASSFYTLGPGTEAFF. CDR3 sequence (DNA): TGTGCCAGCAGTTTTTACACCCTGGGCCCGGGAACTGAAGCTTTCTTT. This chain connects TRBV27 to TRBJ1-1; D remains unclear. Per germline, CDR1 MNHEY and CDR2 SMNVEV (reference sequence). The germline V and J ends were trimmed by 3 bases and 5 bases, with 19 bases remaining between them. The CDR3 spans 16 residues.

This chain uses TRBV6-5 with TRBJ2-7; 10 positions agree with TRBD2. Trimming took 5 bases from V and 5 from J; bases not matched to a gene: 9. The germline gives CDR1 MNHEY, CDR2 SVGAGI. This CDR3 is built from 15 residues. The CDR3 sequence is CASSILAGAPHEQYF. DNA for the CDR3: TGTGCCAGCAGTATCCTAGCGGGGGCCCCCCACGAGCAGTACTTC.

This clone was detected only once. The chain is built from TRBV30 and TRBJ2-5; D might be TRBD1 (6 bases). This CDR3 comprises 12 residues. Germline V CDR1 and CDR2: GTSNPN, SVGIG (reference sequence). Trimming removed 5 bases at V and 5 bases at J, with 12 bases between. The CDR3 loop is CAWGRGRETQYF. The CDR3 bases are TGTGCCTGGGGCAGGGGACGGGAGACCCAGTACTTC.

The V call is TRBV7-9, the J call TRBJ1-4; D is perhaps TRBD1 (6 bases). This CDR3 comprises 16 residues. V was shortened by 4 bases and J by 7 bases, with 19 bases between the two germline ends. The V gene's germline CDR1 is SEHNR and CDR2 FQNEAQ (reference sequence). CDR3 amino acids: CASSWLGEGGSEKLFF. The CDR3 bases are TGTGCCAGCAGCTGGTTGGGCGAGGGGGGGAGTGAAAAACTGTTTTTT.

The chain employs TRBV7-9 and TRBJ1-4, with D possibly being TRBD1 (6 bases). Germline loops: CDR1 SEHNR, CDR2 FQNEAQ (reference sequence). Trimming shortened V by 1 base and J by 12 bases, and 12 bases separated the two germline ends. The CDR3 has 13 amino acids. Here the CDR3 DNA reads TGTGCCAGCAGCTTAGGACAGGCCGGGGAACTGTTTTTT. Translation: CASSLGQAGELFF.

The genes are TRBV28 and TRBJ2-5; 11 bases match TRBD2. Looked up from germline, CDR1 is MDHEN and CDR2 is SYDVKM. CDR3 length equals 18 residues. Trimming took 1 base from V and 1 from J; bases not matched to a gene: 8. CDR3 sequence reads: CASSLLGSLAGGQETQYF. CDR3 in DNA: TGTGCCAGCAGTTTATTAGGGAGTCTAGCGGGAGGCCAAGAGACCCAGTACTTC. Full variable domain (outside the CDR3, taken from reference TRBV28 and TRBJ2-5): DVKVTQSSRYLVKRTGEKVFLECVQDMDHENMFWYRQDPGLGLRLIYFSYDVKMKEKGDIPEGYSVSREKKERFSLILESASTNQTSMYLCASSLLGSLAGGQETQYFGPGTRLLVL.

This clone has a handful of counts. J is TRBJ1-1 and V is TRBV6-1; D call uncertain. Germline-derived CDR1 and CDR2 are MNHNS and SASEGT. Trimming took 2 bases from V and 1 from J, leaving 5 bases between them. This CDR3 has 13 amino acids. CDR3 residues: CASSENRNTEAFF. The CDR3 coding sequence is TGTGCCAGCAGTGAAAACAGGAACACTGAAGCTTTCTTT.